In its sample, the clone carrying this TCR beta chain was seen a few times. TCRdb re-called the RACE reads through MiXCR, storing one row per CDR3 protein. The sample shows over 95,000 distinct CDR3 sequences, about an eighth of them seen only once. This sample stems from a study of human T cells and chemical hapten exposure. Trimming shortened V by 6 bases and J by 4 bases, and 18 bases separated the two germline ends. This CDR3 region has 16 residues. Time point of the sample: patch test 1, 2 weeks after DPC sensitization. The treatment is: therapeutic diphenylcyclopropenone sensitization with weekly scalp DPC.

This specimen was whole blood, taken in connection with sensitization to the hapten diphenylcyclopropenone (DPC). This chain connects TRBV12-3 or TRBV12-4 to TRBJ2-2, with D possibly TRBD1 on 7 matching bases. This TCR was sampled from a middle-aged woman with alopecia areata. Some clones in this sample may be carry-over from other donors' samples. CDR3 bases: TGTGCCAGCAGACCGACAGGGCAGGGGGGCACCGGGGAGCTGTTTTTT. Translated: CASRPTGQGGTGELFF.